This TCR beta chain is drawn from a study of cytomegalovirus exposure and HLA in healthy donors. A multiplex PCR was run with 60 Vbeta primers and 13 Jbeta primers. The table came from immunoSEQ multiplex PCR; TCRdb's copy has only in-frame clones and leaves some out. The sample carries fewer than 80,000 clones, roughly 75% recorded once. This clone was seen more than once but under ten times. Its antigen is unknown. Healthy people donating bone marrow made up the donors. General study results and limits: In vitro, three CMV-associated chains proved specific for CMV antigens. Later analysis suggested links between common viral pathogens and several top significant clusters. Most sequenced TCRs were rare (though some public TCRs occurred in many donors).

Germline CDR1 and CDR2: MNHNS and SASEGT. Trimming removed 6 bases from V and 2 bases from J, with 8 bases in between. This CDR3 spans 13 amino acids. The chain recombines TRBV6-1 with TRBJ1-3; D gene ambiguous. The origin of this receptor is a woman aged 40 to 55 in good health and CMV-seropositive. The sample comprised PBMCs. The CDR3 coding sequence is TGTGCCAGCAGATCTACAGCTGGAAACACCATATATTTT. It specifies CASRSTAGNTIYF.